This TCR beta chain appears in the sequencing data of a study of blood T cell repertoires in COVID-19. Whole-study context: Sources were T cells, B-cell-depleted T cells, or PBMCs; the material itself was cDNA or gDNA.

The CDR3 has 17 residues. Looked up from germline, CDR1 is LNHDA and CDR2 is SQIVND (reference sequence). The ends were cut back, 0 bases at V and 9 bases at J, with 21 bases in the middle. In the authors' workflow: Estimates of nucleated cell counts were drawn from the amplification of reference gene primers. Data came from immunoSEQ multiplex PCR; TCRdb stores just in-frame clones and leaves some out. The DNA gave D and trimming, while V, J and clone size come from that table. The sample has 64,000 or so clones, roughly 85% seen once; the top ten hold more than 0.95%. This sequence was found in a man aged 35 to 55 with acute or convalescent COVID-19. The rearrangement joins TRBV19 to TRBJ2-1, with D tentatively TRBD2 (5 bases). Sequenced sample: peripheral blood. Written as DNA, the CDR3 is TGTGCCAGTAGTATAGAAGTTTCCCCTACTAGAAAGGCTGAGCAGTTCTTC. Translated: CASSIEVSPTRKAEQFF.